This TCR beta chain was sequenced for a study of beta chain features in type 1 diabetes. Only one heparinised blood draw was taken per donor, and its volume averaged about 120 mL. In germline, CDR1 is PRHDT, CDR2 FYEKMQ (reference sequence). V trimming: 5 bases; J trimming: 9 bases; junction bases outside the gene matches: 10. This CDR3 has 15 amino acids. Points on this clone: Its antigen is not known.

The investigators reverse transcribed all of the isolated RNA, so they sequenced expressed TCRB transcripts. Here immunoSEQ multiplex PCR was the method, and the copy in TCRdb shows in-frame clones only, minus some. Among hundreds of thousands of clones, about 15% were seen once, and the ten largest hold 0.015% to 0.017%. Study-level points and caveats: There was a moderate but significant shortening of TCRB CDR3s in all four CD4+ subsets of Type 1 diabetes patients.

The chain employs TRBV13 and TRBJ2-1, with 10 nucleotides matching TRBD2. The specimen sequenced was naive CD4+ T cells from blood. The receptor comes from a man aged 18-30 years with type 1 diabetes. The CDR3 spells CASSAALAGSLEQFF. CDR3 DNA sequence: TGTGCCAGCAGCGCAGCACTAGCGGGGAGTCTTGAGCAGTTCTTC.